Below are 30 T cell receptor beta chains sequenced from a single sample in a study of T cell changes during pregnancy in multiple sclerosis (dated 2019 in TCRdb). Libraries were made using the immunoSEQ multiplex PCR assay. As stored in TCRdb, this immuneACCESS dataset retains in-frame rearrangements with V and J assigned. A fraction of the clones does not appear; measured against another copy, unresolved V genes explain less than half of the discrepancy, and the remainder lacks a known reason. Across this sample there are some 42,000 clones, with about 85% seen only once. Of the sample, over 0.85% falls within the top ten clones. The material sequenced was CD4+ T cells from peripheral blood mononuclear cells, taken after pregnancy. The receptors were gathered from a female donor with multiple sclerosis, enrolled in a pregnancy study.

The chain has TRBV18 and TRBJ2-7; 8 nucleotides match TRBD1. The CDR3 is 14 residues long. Germline CDR1 KGHSH, CDR2 LQKENI. Trimming removed 2 bases from V and 4 bases from J; junction bases left unmatched: 4. The CDR3 coding sequence is TGTGCCAGCTCACCAGACAGGGGAGGATACGAGCAGTACTTC. Residues: CASSPDRGGYEQYF.

The gene calls are TRBV5-4 and TRBJ2-7, with a possible D match to TRBD2 (5 bases). CDR1 and CDR2 (germline): SGHNT, YYREEE (reference sequence). Trimming took 4 bases from V and 0 from J, leaving 14 bases between them. The CDR3 spans 15 residues. The CDR3 protein is CASSDKREHSYEQYF. In DNA form, the CDR3 reads TGTGCCAGCAGCGACAAACGGGAACACTCCTACGAGCAGTACTTC.

This clone was counted a few times. J is TRBJ1-4 and V is TRBV19; maybe TRBD1 (5 bases). Trimming took 5 bases from V and 5 from J, leaving 21 bases between them. CDR3 length equals 17 residues. The germline V gene has CDR1 LNHDA and CDR2 SQIVND (reference sequence). Here the CDR3 reads CASSPRSGRASNEKLFF. The CDR3 DNA follows: TGTGCCAGTAGTCCTAGGTCGGGCAGGGCGTCAAATGAAAAACTGTTTTTT.

This clone turned up a few times. J is TRBJ1-6 and V is TRBV6-5, with a weak D call TRBD1 (6 bases). Per germline, CDR1 MNHEY and CDR2 SVGAGI. The CDR3 spans 15 residues. V was pared by 5 bases and J by 4 bases, with 12 bases between. CDR3: CASSLTGLYNSPLHF. In DNA, the CDR3 is TGTGCCAGCAGTCTCACAGGGCTTTATAATTCACCCCTCCACTTT.

The chain links TRBV15 to TRBJ1-1; D is perhaps TRBD1 (5 bases). The CDR3 has 14 amino acids. V lost 5 bases and J 0 bases, leaving 10 bases between the germline ends. The germline V gene has CDR1 LNHNV and CDR2 YYDKDF (reference sequence). The CDR3 nucleotides are TGTGCCACCAGCTTACAGGCGCTGAACACTGAAGCTTTCTTT. Translating gives CATSLQALNTEAFF.

The chain links TRBV19 to TRBJ1-5; tentative D call: TRBD1 (6 bases). The CDR3 totals 18 residues. Germline V gene data show CDR1 as LNHDA and CDR2 as SQIVND (reference sequence). The germline V and J ends were trimmed by 1 base and 0 bases, with 16 bases remaining between them. For the CDR3, the DNA is TGTGCCAGTAGTATAGCCAGGGGAGGGGGTCTTAGCAATCAGCCCCAGCATTTT. Amino acid sequence: CASSIARGGGLSNQPQHF.

The V gene is TRBV7-3, the J gene TRBJ2-3; the match to TRBD1 covers 10 bases. The CDR3 contains 15 residues. The V and J ends lost 4 bases and 3 bases, in that order; junction bases with no gene match: 4. Germline assignment: CDR1 SGHTA and CDR2 FQGTGA. Here the CDR3 DNA reads TGTGCCAGCAGCTATTCGGGACAGGGGACAGATACGCAGTATTTT. It yields the protein CASSYSGQGTDTQYF.

The gene calls are TRBV7-2 and TRBJ2-3; D might be TRBD2 (6 bases). From germline, CDR1 is SGHTA and CDR2 FQGNSA. V lost 2 bases and J lost 4, with 10 bases in between. The CDR3 is 14 residues long. As DNA, the CDR3 is TGTGCCAGCAGCTTATACGGGAGAGCAGATACGCAGTATTTT. It translates to CASSLYGRADTQYF.

The chain employs TRBV5-1 and TRBJ2-7, with a weak D call TRBD2 (6 bases). V lost 1 base to trimming and J lost 3 bases, with 11 bases between them. Per germline, CDR1 SGHRS and CDR2 YFSETQ. The CDR3 contains 14 residues. CDR3 in DNA: TGCGCCAGCAGCTTGACGGGGGACGGCTACGAGCAGTACTTC. Its translation is CASSLTGDGYEQYF.

The chain uses TRBV29-1 and TRBJ1-1, with D possibly being TRBD1 (6 bases). Germline values: CDR1 SQVTM, CDR2 ANQGSEA. This CDR3 comprises 11 residues. Between the trimmed V and J ends, which lost 3 bases and 4 bases, there was a span of 6 bases. DNA for the CDR3: TGCAGCGTTGACAGGGGCACTGAAGCTTTCTTT. Its translation: CSVDRGTEAFF. The full variable domain, with the rest looked up from reference TRBV29-1 and TRBJ1-1, is SAVISQKPSRDICQRGTSLTIQCQVDSQVTMMFWYRQQPGQSLTLIATANQGSEATYESGFVIDKFPISRPNLTFSTLTVSNMSPEDSSIYLCSVDRGTEAFFGQGTRLTVV.

The chain is built from TRBV4-3 and TRBJ2-3; 7 bases are a match to TRBD1. CDR1 is LGHNA and CDR2 is YSLEER in the germline V gene. This CDR3 spans 14 amino acids. With V trimmed by 2 bases and J by 4 bases, 3 bases remained unmatched. DNA of the CDR3: TGCGCCAGCAGCCAAAGACAGGGACCAGATACGCAGTATTTT. Residues: CASSQRQGPDTQYF.

This rearrangement joins TRBV6-6 to TRBJ1-2, with 8 bases fitting TRBD1. The germline CDR1 and CDR2 sequences are MNHNY and SVGAGI (reference sequence). The J segment lost 5 bases and the V segment lost 6 bases, leaving 8 bases of the junction unmatched. The CDR3 has 14 amino acids. The CDR3 DNA follows: TGTGCCAGCAGCCGCAGGGGGCTTGAATATGGCTACACCTTC. This gives the protein CASSRRGLEYGYTF.

This chain links TRBV27 with TRBJ1-2, with 7 positions matching TRBD1. V dropped 7 bases and J dropped 8; count of bases not matched to a gene: 16. The CDR3 runs to 15 residues. The V gene's germline CDR1 is MNHEY and CDR2 SMNVEV (reference sequence). The CDR3 DNA reads as TGTGCCAGCACCCACGCTTCTAACAGGGGCGCGGGCTACACCTTC. Its translation is CASTHASNRGAGYTF.

The chain has TRBV27 and TRBJ2-2; 7 nucleotides agree with TRBD1. Losses at the gene ends were 0 bases for V and 7 bases for J; bases not matched to a gene: 2. Germline-derived CDR1 and CDR2 are MNHEY and SMNVEV (reference sequence). The CDR3 contains 14 residues. The CDR3 sequence: CASSLSTGHGELFF. Here the CDR3 DNA reads TGTGCCAGCAGTTTATCGACAGGGCACGGGGAGCTGTTTTTT.

The V gene is TRBV2, the J gene TRBJ2-1, with TRBD2 matching 8 bases. V was pared by 7 bases and J by 12 bases, with 11 bases of the junction left unmatched. Germline V gene data show CDR1 as SNHLY and CDR2 as FYNNEI. The CDR3 extends over 13 amino acids. The CDR3, as DNA: TGTGCCAGCACCGGAGAGCGGGGGCAGGGGCAGTTCTTC. Translated: CASTGERGQGQFF.

The chain has TRBV5-1 and TRBJ1-1; D is possibly TRBD1 (5 bases). There are 13 residues in the CDR3. CDR1 SGHRS and CDR2 YFSETQ come from the germline V gene. Trimming removed 0 bases from V and 4 bases from J, with 7 bases in between. The chain's CDR3 is CASSLAGFTEAFF. The CDR3 nucleotides are TGCGCCAGCAGCTTGGCAGGGTTCACTGAAGCTTTCTTT.

The V gene is TRBV29-1, the J gene TRBJ1-4; 10 bases match TRBD1. V lost 6 bases to trimming and J lost 5 bases; unmatched junction nucleotides: 3. CDR1 is SQVTM and CDR2 is ANQGSEA in the germline V gene. CDR3 size: 13 residues. CDR3 residues: CSVAGQGNEKLFF. CDR3 bases: TGCAGCGTGGCGGGACAGGGGAATGAAAAACTGTTTTTT.

The chain recombines TRBV27 with TRBJ2-7, with D tentatively TRBD1 (6 bases). The germline gives CDR1 MNHEY, CDR2 SMNVEV (reference sequence). The V end lost 6 bases, the J end lost 1 base, and 10 bases lay between the germline ends. This CDR3 region has 13 residues. In nucleotides, the CDR3 is TGTGCCAGCAGGAGAACAGGGTCCTACGAGCAGTACTTC. Its protein is CASRRTGSYEQYF.

There are a few counts of this clone. The V gene is TRBV2, the J gene TRBJ2-7; D might be TRBD2 (5 bases). Trimming stripped 6 bases from V and 0 bases from J, with 18 bases between. The CDR3 covers 16 residues. Germline CDR1 reads SNHLY; CDR2 reads FYNNEI. CDR3 DNA sequence: TGTGCCAGCAGCGTCCCGCGGACTTCTTCCTCCTACGAGCAGTACTTC. Protein product: CASSVPRTSSSYEQYF.

This clone appeared a few times. CDR3 region: CASSSTDRVGSPLHF. The CDR3 DNA is TGCGCCAGCAGCTCTACCGACAGGGTCGGTTCACCCCTCCACTTT. V is TRBV5-1 and J is TRBJ1-6, with 7 nucleotides matching TRBD1. CDR1 SGHRS and CDR2 YFSETQ come from the germline V gene. CDR3 length equals 15 residues. V was pared by 3 bases and J by 9 bases, with 9 bases of the junction left unmatched. Full variable domain (missing parts from reference TRBV5-1 and TRBJ1-6): KAGVTQTPRYLIKTRGQQVTLSCSPISGHRSVSWYQQTPGQGLQFLFEYFSETQRNKGNFPGRFSGRQFSNSRSEMNVSTLELGDSALYLCASSSTDRVGSPLHFGNGTRLTVT.

The CDR3 spells CASSENWYAKAFF. The CDR3 nucleotides read TGTGCCAGCAGCGAGAATTGGTACGCGAAAGCTTTCTTT. The rearrangement joins TRBV6-1 to TRBJ1-1; the D is unclear. The V gene lost 6 bases and the J gene lost 9 bases, with 17 bases spanning the gap. Germline CDR1 MNHNS, CDR2 SASEGT. The CDR3 has 13 amino acids.

The chain links TRBV10-3 to TRBJ1-1; TRBD1 matches at 8 bases. CDR1 is ENHRY, CDR2 SYGVKD, per germline. This CDR3 is 13 amino acids long. V trimming: 10 bases; J trimming: 6 bases; junction bases outside the gene matches: 10. In DNA form, the CDR3 reads TGTGCCACCGTGACAGGGGAAGGGGCTGAAGCTTTCTTT. Its protein is CATVTGEGAEAFF.

This clone was found once. The chain carries TRBV2 and TRBJ1-2; 7 bases are shared with TRBD1. The junction had 12 bases not matched to a gene; V was cut back by 6 bases and J by 5 bases. CDR1 and CDR2 (germline): SNHLY, FYNNEI. The CDR3 is 15 residues long. The CDR3 loop reads CASRSWRDRAYGYTF. CDR3 bases: TGTGCCAGCAGGTCTTGGAGGGACAGAGCTTATGGCTACACCTTC.

The V and J genes are TRBV11-2 and TRBJ2-7; 8 positions agree with TRBD1. Germline assignment: CDR1 SGHAT and CDR2 FQNNGV. The CDR3 spans 16 residues. V trimming: 5 bases; J trimming: 4 bases; junction bases outside the gene matches: 13. Here the CDR3 reads CASSPLRDRRNYEQYF. The CDR3, as DNA: TGTGCCAGCAGCCCGTTGCGGGACAGGAGGAATTACGAGCAGTACTTC. The whole variable domain, filled in from reference TRBV11-2 and TRBJ2-7, reads EAGVAQSPRYKIIEKRQSVAFWCNPISGHATLYWYQQILGQGPKLLIQFQNNGVVDDSQLPKDRFSAERLKGVDSTLKIQPAKLEDSAVYLCASSPLRDRRNYEQYFGPGTRLTVT.

The chain combines TRBV5-4 with TRBJ2-7, with a possible D match to TRBD1 (6 bases). This CDR3 contains 16 residues. Germline CDR1 is SGHNT and CDR2 is YYREEE (reference sequence). Trimming left V 4 bases short and J 8 bases short, with 25 bases between. CDR3 region: CASSTRQDGPTRKQYF. In nucleotides, the CDR3 is TGTGCCAGCAGCACTCGACAGGACGGGCCAACCCGCAAGCAGTACTTC.

This clone is a singleton in its sample. This chain joins TRBV4-1 and TRBJ2-1, with 8 bases that match TRBD2. Germline trimming cut 4 bases from V and 2 bases from J; bases unmatched to any gene: 7. Per germline, CDR1 MGHRA and CDR2 YSYEKL. This CDR3 has 16 amino acids. The DNA of the CDR3 is TGCGCCAGCAGCCGCCAGACGGGGGGGACCTACAATGAGCAGTTCTTC. Its translation: CASSRQTGGTYNEQFF.

The rearrangement uses TRBV30 and TRBJ1-5; D might be TRBD1 (5 bases). V lost 4 bases and J lost 9, with 22 bases in between. Germline values: CDR1 GTSNPN, CDR2 SVGIG (reference sequence). The CDR3 totals 15 residues. The CDR3 region is CAWTRSGAGWGPQHF. CDR3 bases: TGTGCCTGGACCCGCTCAGGCGCAGGGTGGGGGCCCCAGCATTTT.

This clone was counted a few times. Compared with germline, one end of the junction differs, possibly owing to a read error. The chain recombines TRBV7-7 with TRBJ2-2; 10 positions agree with TRBD1. The CDR3 has 16 residues. Germline V gives CDR1 SSHAT, CDR2 FNYEAQ (reference sequence). CDR3 sequence reads: CASSPRTGGDTGELFF. DNA of the CDR3: TGTGCTAGCAGCCCCCGGACAGGGGGAGACACCGGGGAGCTGTTTTTT. The variable domain in full, with the rest retrieved from reference TRBV7-7 and TRBJ2-2, is GAGVSQSPRYKVTKRGQDVTLRCDPISSHATLYWYQQALGQGPEFLTYFNYEAQPDKSGLPSDRFSAERPEGSISTLTIQRTEQRDSAMYRCASSPRTGGDTGELFFGEGSRLTVL.

This chain links TRBV5-1 with TRBJ1-1, with TRBD1 matching 7 bases. Per the germline V gene, CDR1 is SGHRS and CDR2 is YFSETQ. The CDR3 extends over 14 amino acids. Trimming removed 4 bases from V and 1 base from J; junction bases left unmatched: 4. The CDR3, as DNA: TGCGCCAGCAGCCCGGGACAGCCGAACACTGAAGCTTTCTTT. This codes for CASSPGQPNTEAFF. Together with reference TRBV5-1 and TRBJ1-1, the CDR3 gives the full variable domain: KAGVTQTPRYLIKTRGQQVTLSCSPISGHRSVSWYQQTPGQGLQFLFEYFSETQRNKGNFPGRFSGRQFSNSRSEMNVSTLELGDSALYLCASSPGQPNTEAFFGQGTRLTVV.

V gene TRBV14 combines with J gene TRBJ1-1; no clear D gene. Trimming removed 1 base from V and 0 bases from J, with 18 bases in between. This CDR3 spans 18 amino acids. The germline CDR1 and CDR2 sequences are SGHDN and FVKESK. CDR3 DNA sequence: TGTGCCAGCAGCCAAGGATCTTTCACGGGAAGAATGAACACTGAAGCTTTCTTT. It is translated as CASSQGSFTGRMNTEAFF.